This TCR beta chain stems from a study of T-cell memory formation after mild COVID-19. Background on the study: The two donors had largely donor-specific TCR clusters. Findings of the study overall: Researchers found some responding clones in pre-infection memory, a sign that cross-reactive memory joined. Clones that shrank (day 15 to 85) were balanced CD4/CD8, whereas later expanders leaned CD4+.

The CDR3 contains 13 residues. Germline V lookup: CDR1 MNHEY, CDR2 SMNVEV (reference sequence). V was shortened by 8 bases and J by 6 bases, with 13 bases between the two germline ends. Of note for this clonotype: Its matching antigen is unknown.

Employing constant-segment primers, 5'RACE generated TCR alpha and TCR beta cDNA libraries bearing sample barcodes and UMIs. MiXCR, applied by TCRdb to the 5' RACE reads, yields one record per CDR3 protein. The sample consists of 550,000 to 600,000 distinct CDR3 sequences, roughly a fifth of them appearing once. The rearrangement links TRBV27 to TRBJ2-2; tentative D call: TRBD2 (6 bases). Sequencing used PBMCs or a T cell subset sorted from them (not recorded which). The TCR originated in an adult woman who had mild COVID-19 (a few samples of this study predate the infection). Cell type and time point are not known. CDR3 amino acids: CASCPGGAGELFF. The CDR3 nucleotides are TGTGCCAGCTGCCCCGGCGGGGCCGGGGAGCTGTTTTTT.